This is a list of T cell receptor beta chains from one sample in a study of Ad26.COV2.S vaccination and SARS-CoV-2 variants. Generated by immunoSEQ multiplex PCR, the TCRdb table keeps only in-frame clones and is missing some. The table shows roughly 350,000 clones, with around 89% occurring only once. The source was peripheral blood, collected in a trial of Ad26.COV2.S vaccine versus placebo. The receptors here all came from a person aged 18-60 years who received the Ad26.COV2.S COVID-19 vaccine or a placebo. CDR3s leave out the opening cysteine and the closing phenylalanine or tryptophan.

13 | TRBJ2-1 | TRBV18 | ASSPEQGGYNEQF
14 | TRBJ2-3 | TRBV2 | ASSATSGVSTDTQY
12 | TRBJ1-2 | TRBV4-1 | ASSQGPGWDGYT
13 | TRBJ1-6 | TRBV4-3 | ASSHQWGEDSPLH
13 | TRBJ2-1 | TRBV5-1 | ASSWTANVYNEQF
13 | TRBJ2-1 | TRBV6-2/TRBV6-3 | ASSYPEGDRVEQF
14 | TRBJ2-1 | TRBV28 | ASSLGGLAGRNEQF
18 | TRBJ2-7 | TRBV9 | ASSPKRGTGLAGVRYEQY
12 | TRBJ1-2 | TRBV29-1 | SVGRQGVHYGYT
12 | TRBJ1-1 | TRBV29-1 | SAEVDTTNTEAF
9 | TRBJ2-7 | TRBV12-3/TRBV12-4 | ASSPHYEQY
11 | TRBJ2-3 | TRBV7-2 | ASSYERSDTQY
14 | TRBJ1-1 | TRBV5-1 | ASSSGPTGDGAEAF
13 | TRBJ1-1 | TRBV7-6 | ASSPFGGLNTEAF
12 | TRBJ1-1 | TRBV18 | ASSPVTQNTEAF
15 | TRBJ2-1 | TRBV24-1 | ATSDLHGASSYNEQF
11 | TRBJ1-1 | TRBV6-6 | ASSYEGPTEAF
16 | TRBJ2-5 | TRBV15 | ATSRDPRTGAMQETQY
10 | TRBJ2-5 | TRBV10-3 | AISENQETQY
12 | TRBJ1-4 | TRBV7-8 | ASSSPGGHEKLF
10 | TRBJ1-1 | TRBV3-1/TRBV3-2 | ASSQAQGEAF
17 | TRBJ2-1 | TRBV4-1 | ASSQASGRLISSYNEQF
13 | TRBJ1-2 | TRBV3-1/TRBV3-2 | ASSQNRAGRYGYT
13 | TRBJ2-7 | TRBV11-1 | ASSPSIGASYEQY
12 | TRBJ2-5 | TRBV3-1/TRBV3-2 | ASSQGRGGETQY
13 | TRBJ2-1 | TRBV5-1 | ASSLSGSGGNEQF
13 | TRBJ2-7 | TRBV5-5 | ASSFRTGKPYEQY
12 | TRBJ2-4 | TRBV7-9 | ASSLAGVGDIQY
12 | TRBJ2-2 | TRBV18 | ASSPPVDTGELF
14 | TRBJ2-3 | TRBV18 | ASSPLGTGVTDTQY
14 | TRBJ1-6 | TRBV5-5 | ASSPRVGTENSPLH
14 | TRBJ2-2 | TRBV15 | ATSRDPRAPTGELF
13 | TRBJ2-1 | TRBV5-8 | ASSLAMSGVNEQF
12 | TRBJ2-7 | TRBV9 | ASSPGDTYYEQY
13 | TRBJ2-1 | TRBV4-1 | ASSQEYDNYNEQF
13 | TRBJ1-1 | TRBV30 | AWSPGQVVNTEAF
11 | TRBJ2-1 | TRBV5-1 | ASSLSRNNEQF
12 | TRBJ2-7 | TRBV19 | ASSIVGVSYEQY
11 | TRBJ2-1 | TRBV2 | ASRTGGTTEQF
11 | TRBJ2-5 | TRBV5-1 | ASSRDSQETQY
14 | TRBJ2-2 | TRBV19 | ASTSIAVTNTGELF
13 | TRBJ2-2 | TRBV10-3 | AIRGDTLHTGELF
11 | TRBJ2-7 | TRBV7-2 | ASSRTTSYEQY
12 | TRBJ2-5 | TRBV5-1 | ASSLEGNQETQY
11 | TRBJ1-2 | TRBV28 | ASSERAGYGYT
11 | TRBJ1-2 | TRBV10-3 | AISRQGSGGYT
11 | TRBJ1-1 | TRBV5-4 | ASSVQADTEAF
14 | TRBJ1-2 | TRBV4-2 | ASSQESTWIHYGYT
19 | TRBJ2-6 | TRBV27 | ASSHSLFRGVKYSGANVLT
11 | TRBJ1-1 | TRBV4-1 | ASSQVGDTEAF
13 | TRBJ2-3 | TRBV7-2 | ASSWGGLAPDTQY
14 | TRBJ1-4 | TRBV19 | ASSISLFGGGEKLF